This TCR beta chain was obtained from a study of long-term antiretroviral therapy in people with HIV. Investigators performed immunoSEQ version v3.0 at survey level. Sequencing efforts were directed toward roughly 35,000-50,000 T-cell genomes per sample. Clones were read by immunoSEQ multiplex PCR, and TCRdb kept only the in-frame ones, dropping some. Here the sample spans 20,000 to 30,000 clones, approximately 80% being singletons. Study conclusions and caveats: Relative to control repertoires, HIV repertoires exhibited narrower CDR3 length ranges.

With regard to this clone: Its antigen is unknown.

The material sequenced was unsorted PBMCs, taken 0.7 years before starting antiretroviral therapy. The source of this sequence is a man aged 30 to 39 with HIV.

CDR3 nucleotide sequence: TGTGCCTGGAGTAAAGGGGCTAGCACAGATACGCAGTATTTT. Translation: CAWSKGASTDTQYF. V usage is TRBV30 and J usage is TRBJ2-3; possible D gene TRBD1, 5 bases. The CDR3 loop spans 14 amino acids. CDR1 and CDR2 (germline): GTSNPN, SVGIG (reference sequence). Between the trimmed V and J ends, which lost 2 bases and 0 bases, there was a span of 9 bases.